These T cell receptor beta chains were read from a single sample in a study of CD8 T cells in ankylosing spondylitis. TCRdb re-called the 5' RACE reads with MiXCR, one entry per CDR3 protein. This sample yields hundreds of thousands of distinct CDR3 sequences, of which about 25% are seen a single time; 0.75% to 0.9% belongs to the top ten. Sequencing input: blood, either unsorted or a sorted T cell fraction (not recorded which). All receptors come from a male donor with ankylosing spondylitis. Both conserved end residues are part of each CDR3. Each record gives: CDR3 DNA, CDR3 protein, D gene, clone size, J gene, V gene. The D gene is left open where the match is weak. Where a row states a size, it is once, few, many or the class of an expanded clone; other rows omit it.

TGCGCCAGCAGCTTGTCGAATCCTAGCAATCAGCCCCAGCATTTT | CASSLSNPSNQPQHF | . | . | TRBJ1-5 | TRBV5-1
TGCAGTGCTGGGAAGCAGGGGGCTGGCTATGGCTACACCTTC | CSAGKQGAGYGYTF | TRBD1 | once | TRBJ1-2 | TRBV20-1
TGCAGTGCTAGAGGAGGGCTGACTAGCGCCAGCCGGCGAGACAATGAGCAGTTCTTC | CSARGGLTSASRRDNEQFF | TRBD2 | . | TRBJ2-1 | TRBV20-1
TGTGCCTGGAGTGTACGGGGCGATGGAAACACCATATATTTT | CAWSVRGDGNTIYF | . | once | TRBJ1-3 | TRBV30
TGTGCCAGCAGCTTAAGCTCAGGTTGGGGCAAAAACATTCAGTACTTC | CASSLSSGWGKNIQYF | . | few | TRBJ2-4 | TRBV11-2
TGTGCCAGCACCCTCTCGACAGTCCTATTGGGCTACACCTTC | CASTLSTVLLGYTF | . | once | TRBJ1-2 | TRBV7-2
TGTGCCAGCAGCTGGACGGGTACCAAAAACATTCAGTACTTC | CASSWTGTKNIQYF | . | . | TRBJ2-4 | TRBV3-1
TGTGCCAGTATCCGGGACTCTGGAAACACCATATATTTT | CASIRDSGNTIYF | . | . | TRBJ1-3 | TRBV12-3/TRBV12-4
TGTGCCTGGAGTGCCAAAAACATTCAGTACTTC | CAWSAKNIQYF | . | few | TRBJ2-4 | TRBV30
TGTGCCAGCAGTGCTTCTGGGACAGGGGGGATTCAGCCCCAGCATTTT | CASSASGTGGIQPQHF | TRBD1 | . | TRBJ1-5 | TRBV6-1
TGTGCCAGTAGTATCGGGGAATATGGCTACACCTTC | CASSIGEYGYTF | . | few | TRBJ1-2 | TRBV19
TGCGCCAGCAGCTTGGGCCCTTCGATGGCGGGCAATCAGCCCCAGCATTTT | CASSLGPSMAGNQPQHF | . | . | TRBJ1-5 | TRBV5-1
TGTGCCAGCAGCTCCCAGGGCTCTCTGCGGGCCGGGGAGCTGTTTTTT | CASSSQGSLRAGELFF | . | few | TRBJ2-2 | TRBV5-5
TGCGCCAGCAGCCAAGATTTGGGATACAATCAGCCCCAGCATTTT | CASSQDLGYNQPQHF | . | . | TRBJ1-5 | TRBV4-1
TGCGCCAGCAGCCAAGAGTATATGGGAGTCTCCTACAATGAGCAGTTCTTC | CASSQEYMGVSYNEQFF | . | . | TRBJ2-1 | TRBV4-1
TGTGCCAGCAGCACTGCGGATTCAGAGCAGTACTTC | CASSTADSEQYF | . | . | TRBJ2-7 | TRBV11-2
TGCAGCGTCTCCGCCAGGGAAGACTATGGCTACACCTTC | CSVSAREDYGYTF | . | few | TRBJ1-2 | TRBV29-1
TGTGCCAGCAGCTTGTGGGGGGACGATACGCAGTATTTT | CASSLWGDDTQYF | . | . | TRBJ2-3 | TRBV5-6
TGTGCCAGCTCACCATCCGGGACAGACGGGGAGCTGTTTTTT | CASSPSGTDGELFF | TRBD1 | few | TRBJ2-2 | TRBV18
TGCAGTGCGGGGGTCCGCGGAGATACGCAGTATTTT | CSAGVRGDTQYF | . | . | TRBJ2-3 | TRBV20-1
TGTGCCAGCCAGGCCCGGAGGAATTCCGGGGAGCTGTTTTTT | CASQARRNSGELFF | . | . | TRBJ2-2 | TRBV5-8
TGCAGCGTCCGTCTAGCGGGAGTCCGCAATGAGCAGTTCTTC | CSVRLAGVRNEQFF | TRBD2 | . | TRBJ2-1 | TRBV29-1
TGTGCCAGCAGCCTCGGGCCGTTCAATGAGCAGTTCTTC | CASSLGPFNEQFF | . | . | TRBJ2-1 | TRBV12-3/TRBV12-4
TGTGCCAGCAGCTTGGAGGTGGGGACTGCCACCGGGGAGCTGTTTTTT | CASSLEVGTATGELFF | . | . | TRBJ2-2 | TRBV5-8
TGTGCCAGCAGCTCTCAGCGGAACACAGATACGCAGTATTTT | CASSSQRNTDTQYF | . | few | TRBJ2-3 | TRBV7-2
TGCAGTGCTAGGGGTTGGGACACCCTAGCCAAAAACATTCAGTACTTC | CSARGWDTLAKNIQYF | . | . | TRBJ2-4 | TRBV20-1
TGTGCCAGCAGCCGGTCGGGGACAGATACGCAGTATTTT | CASSRSGTDTQYF | . | . | TRBJ2-3 | TRBV5-6
TGTGCCAGCAGTTTCTCGCAGACAGGGGGCACTGAAGCTTTCTTT | CASSFSQTGGTEAFF | TRBD1 | few | TRBJ1-1 | TRBV27
TGTGCCACCAGCAGTCAGATGGGACTAGCGGGAGTTGAGCAGTTCTTC | CATSSQMGLAGVEQFF | TRBD2 | few | TRBJ2-1 | TRBV15
TGCAGTGCTAGAGATTCGGGACAGGGAATGCTTGGCTACACCTTC | CSARDSGQGMLGYTF | TRBD1 | . | TRBJ1-2 | TRBV20-1
TGTGCCAGCAGCCCGACAGGGAACAACAATGAGCAGTTCTTC | CASSPTGNNNEQFF | TRBD1 | . | TRBJ2-1 | TRBV9
TGCGCCAGCAGCTTCGGGGGAGGCACCGGGGAGCTGTTTTTT | CASSFGGGTGELFF | . | . | TRBJ2-2 | TRBV5-1
TGCGCCAGCAGCCCCGGGACCTATGGCACAGATACGCAGTATTTT | CASSPGTYGTDTQYF | . | many | TRBJ2-3 | TRBV5-1
TGTGCCAGCAGTCACGGACAGCTTATGAACACTGAAGCTTTCTTT | CASSHGQLMNTEAFF | . | once | TRBJ1-1 | TRBV12-3/TRBV12-4
TGTGCCAGCAGGACAGCTAATGGGACAGATACGCAGTATTTT | CASRTANGTDTQYF | . | few | TRBJ2-3 | TRBV9
TGCAGTGTAAAGGGGACTAGCGGGAGAGGAATGATCAATGAGCAGTTCTTC | CSVKGTSGRGMINEQFF | TRBD2 | many | TRBJ2-1 | TRBV20-1
TGCAGCGTTGAATCGCAGGGGGAAAAACTGTTTTTT | CSVESQGEKLFF | . | . | TRBJ1-4 | TRBV29-1
TGTGCCAGCAGTTACGGGGGACTAGCGGGAGACAGGAATGAGCAGTTCTTC | CASSYGGLAGDRNEQFF | TRBD2 | few | TRBJ2-1 | TRBV6-5
TGCGCCAGCAGCACCGTTCCTACGCGGAATAGTGAAAAACTGTTTTTT | CASSTVPTRNSEKLFF | . | few | TRBJ1-4 | TRBV5-1
TGCAGTGCTAGTAACAGGCCGGACACTGAAGCTTTCTTT | CSASNRPDTEAFF | . | . | TRBJ1-1 | TRBV20-1
TGTGCCAGCAGCGTCGGGGGGGCTTTCGAAAAACTGTTTTTT | CASSVGGAFEKLFF | . | . | TRBJ1-4 | TRBV27
TGTGCCAGCAGCCTCTTGACAGGTCCCTCCTACGAGCAGTACTTC | CASSLLTGPSYEQYF | . | . | TRBJ2-7 | TRBV2
TGTGCCAGCAGTGTGCAAGGACAAGAGAATCAGCCCCAGCATTTT | CASSVQGQENQPQHF | . | few | TRBJ1-5 | TRBV2
TGCAGTGTGGTAGCGGCGAATATCAATGAGCAGTTCTTC | CSVVAANINEQFF | . | . | TRBJ2-1 | TRBV20-1
TGTGCCAGCAGCCGAGGACAGAAGACTAGCGGGTTTTACAATGAGCAGTTCTTC | CASSRGQKTSGFYNEQFF | TRBD2 | few | TRBJ2-1 | TRBV12-3/TRBV12-4
TGTGCCACCAGTGATTCCACCTACTACGAGCAGTACTTC | CATSDSTYYEQYF | . | . | TRBJ2-7 | TRBV24-1
TGTGCCAGCAGCCAATTGGGGAATGGGGATGAGCAGTTCTTC | CASSQLGNGDEQFF | . | . | TRBJ2-1 | TRBV7-2
TGTGCCAGCAGCCGACCTGCATCTAACTATGGCTACACCTTC | CASSRPASNYGYTF | . | few | TRBJ1-2 | TRBV7-9
TGTGCCAGCAGCCAAGGACAGGGTTACAATGAGCAGTTCTTC | CASSQGQGYNEQFF | TRBD1 | many | TRBJ2-1 | TRBV4-2
TGTGCCAGCAGCTCGGGACAGAACGCCGGATACACCTTC | CASSSGQNAGYTF | TRBD1 | . | TRBJ1-2 | TRBV7-2
TGTGCCAGCAGCTTCGATACGAGCGATACGCAGTATTTT | CASSFDTSDTQYF | . | few | TRBJ2-3 | TRBV11-3
TGCAGTAGCTATCAGGGGATAGGGAATGAAAAACTGTTTTTT | CSSYQGIGNEKLFF | . | . | TRBJ1-4 | TRBV20-1
TGTGCCAGCAGTCAACTGCCGGGACTGTACAATGAGCAGTTCTTC | CASSQLPGLYNEQFF | . | . | TRBJ2-1 | TRBV12-3/TRBV12-4
TGCAGTGCCGAGGGGGGGGGCAATGAAAAACTGTTTTTT | CSAEGGGNEKLFF | . | few | TRBJ1-4 | TRBV20-1
TGTGCCAGCAGCCCACTGAGTGGACAGCCCCAGCATTTT | CASSPLSGQPQHF | . | . | TRBJ1-5 | TRBV7-2